This TCR beta chain appears in the sequencing data of a study of T cell responses to AZD1222 COVID-19 vaccine (dated by TCRdb to the early 2020s). About the investigation overall: TCR sequencing covered fewer than 250 trial participants: some 210 given two doses of AZD1222 and 26 given two doses of MenACWY control vaccine. Enrollment into the trials was organized by age into subgroups of 18-55, 56-69 and 70-plus years, and those subgroups contained approximately 150, 30 and 60 TCR-sequenced participants, respectively.

On the study overall, not on this receptor specifically: Conclusions about previously exposed vaccinees were limited because only six AZD1222 recipients were SARS-CoV-2 seropositive at baseline. Reportedly, almost half of the unique spike-specific TCRs recognized epitopes lying outside the regions that are mutated in the B.1.351 and B.1.1.7 variants. Spike-specific TCR breadth and depth rose significantly after two AZD1222 doses compared with day 0 and with MenACWY recipients. The 56-69-year group was small, and its depth increase did not reach significance, likely because of low power. Because no samples from the day 14 peak response were available, repertoires could be characterized only after the peak T cell response. Participants were mostly white British, with more females than males. The authors suggested clonal diversity may have been underestimated. The whole spike protein was spanned by vaccine-associated CD4 TCRs, and dominant responses were seen in regions 160-218 and 743-854.

The CDR3 has 13 amino acids, counting the end cysteine and phenylalanine. Only the CDR3 region is kept as DNA, spanning 39 bases read in frame from base 1. V and J are truncated by 5 bases and 6 bases respectively, leaving an intervening sequence of 16 bases. Based on the germline V gene (reference sequence), the CDR1 and CDR2 sequences are GTSNPN and SVGIG. In the paper's terms, the time point label means: about 28 days (+/-7) after the second vaccine dose. Because spike-specific TCR depth and breadth did not differ between the two schedules, AZD1222 recipients who got a second dose at roughly 4 weeks were pooled with those who got a second dose at roughly 12 weeks. The vaccinee samples were drawn from two UK trials, COV001 and COV002, one of which was a single-blind randomized controlled phase 2/3 trial testing AZD1222 (ChAdOx1 nCoV-19) in healthy adults. Trial participant PBMC samples were collected at day 0 and day 28 after the second dose for TCRbeta chain sequencing.

Of note for this clone: Its antigen is not yet known. Base-call qualities are not available, and no considerably larger clone is one nucleotide away.

The CDR3 regions of human TCRbeta chains were subjected to immunosequencing. The authors' analysis ran thus. Repertoire TCRs were matched against a reference library of SARS-CoV-2-specific TCRs generated with the MIRA antigen-specificity platform. Breadth meant the fraction of unique TCRs that were SARS-CoV-2-associated, whereas depth meant the fraction of total T cells that were SARS-CoV-2-associated. Using the MIRA data, every spike-specific TCR was mapped to the spike region that the TCR reacted to and assigned to either a CD4 or a CD8 class. Log10-transformed breadth and depth values were compared by one-way ANOVA with Sidak's multiple comparisons tests. The clones in this table, taken by TCRdb from immuneACCESS, are in-frame only. Not every clone is retained; where verified, under half of the shortfall comes from an unresolved V gene, and the cause of the rest is unknown. V and J calls and clone size are copied from that table; D and trimming were computed from the DNA. This sample comprises about 130,000 clones, roughly 90% of them detected only once. The ten biggest clones cover roughly 5.2% of the sample.

The input for sequencing was peripheral blood, taken 28 days after the second AZD1222 dose. The V and J genes are TRBV30 and TRBJ1-1; the D segment could be TRBD1, given 6 matching bases. This TCR was recovered from an adult who received the AZD1222 COVID-19 vaccine. The DNA sequence is given as TGTGCCTGGGACCACACAGGGTCCCCTGAAGCTTTCTTT. Translated, this gives CAWDHTGSPEAFF.